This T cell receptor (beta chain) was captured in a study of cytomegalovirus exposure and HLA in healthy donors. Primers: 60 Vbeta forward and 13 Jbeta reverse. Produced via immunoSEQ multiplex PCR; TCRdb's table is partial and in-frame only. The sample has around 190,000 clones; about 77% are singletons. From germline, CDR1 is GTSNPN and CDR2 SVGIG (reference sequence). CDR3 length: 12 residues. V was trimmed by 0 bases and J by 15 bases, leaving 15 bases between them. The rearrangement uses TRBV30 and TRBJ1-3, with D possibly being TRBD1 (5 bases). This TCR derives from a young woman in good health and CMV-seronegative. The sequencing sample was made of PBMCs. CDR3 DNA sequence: TGTGCCTGGAGTGTACTGATCGGGGGTCGATATTTT. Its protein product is CAWSVLIGGRYF.